Reported below is one T cell receptor beta chain. The source of the sample is a study of blood T cell repertoires in COVID-19. Per the study methods: Amplification of reference gene primers provided the estimated nucleated cell counts. Libraries were prepared by immunoSEQ multiplex PCR; TCRdb keeps only in-frame clonotypes and omits some of them. The DNA gave D and trimming, while V, J and clone size come from that table. The sample has 250,000 to 350,000 clones, under 95% seen once. The germline V gene encodes CDR1 GTSNPN and CDR2 SVGIG (reference sequence). The V and J ends lost 7 bases and 5 bases respectively, with 20 bases between them. There are 14 residues in the CDR3.

This chain links TRBV30 with TRBJ1-2, with a tentative D call TRBD1 (6 bases). Sequencing was performed on PBMCs or T cells enriched from blood (not recorded which). This TCR derives from a man in his fifties or sixties who had recovered from COVID-19. CDR3 protein: CALGPGGGWYGYTF. CDR3 coding DNA: TGTGCCTTGGGTCCCGGGGGGGGCTGGTATGGCTACACCTTC.